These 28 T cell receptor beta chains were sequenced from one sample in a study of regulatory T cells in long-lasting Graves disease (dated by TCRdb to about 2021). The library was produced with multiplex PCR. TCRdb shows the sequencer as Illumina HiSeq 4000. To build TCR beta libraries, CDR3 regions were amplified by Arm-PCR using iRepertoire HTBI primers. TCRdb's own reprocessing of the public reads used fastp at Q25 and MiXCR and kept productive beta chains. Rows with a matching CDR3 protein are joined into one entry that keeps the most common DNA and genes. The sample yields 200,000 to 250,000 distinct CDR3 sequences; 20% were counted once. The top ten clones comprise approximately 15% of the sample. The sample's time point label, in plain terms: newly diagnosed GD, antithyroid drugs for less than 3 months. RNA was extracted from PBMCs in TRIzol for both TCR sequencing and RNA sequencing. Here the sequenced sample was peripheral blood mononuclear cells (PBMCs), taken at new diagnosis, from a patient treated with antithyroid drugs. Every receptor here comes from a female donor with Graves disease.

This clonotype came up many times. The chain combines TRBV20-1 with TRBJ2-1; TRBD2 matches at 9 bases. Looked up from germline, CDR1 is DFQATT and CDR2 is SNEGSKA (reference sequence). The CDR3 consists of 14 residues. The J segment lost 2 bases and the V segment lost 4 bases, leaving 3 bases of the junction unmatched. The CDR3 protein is CSAKAGGTYNEQFF. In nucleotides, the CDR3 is TGCAGTGCTAAAGCGGGGGGAACCTACAATGAGCAGTTCTTC.

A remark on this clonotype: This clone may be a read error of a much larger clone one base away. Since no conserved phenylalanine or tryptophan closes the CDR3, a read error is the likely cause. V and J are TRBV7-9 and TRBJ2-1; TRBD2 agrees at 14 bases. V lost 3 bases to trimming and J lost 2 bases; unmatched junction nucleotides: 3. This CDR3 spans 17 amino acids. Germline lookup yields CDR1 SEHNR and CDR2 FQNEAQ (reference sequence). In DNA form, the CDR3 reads TGTGCCAGCAGCTTGACTAGCGGGGGGGCTACCTACAATGAGCAGTTCTCC. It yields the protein CASSLTSGGATYNEQFS.

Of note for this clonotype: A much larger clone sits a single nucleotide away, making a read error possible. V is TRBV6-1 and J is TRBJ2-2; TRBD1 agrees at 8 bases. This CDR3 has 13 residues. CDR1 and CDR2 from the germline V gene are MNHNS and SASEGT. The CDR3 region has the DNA TGTGCCAGCAGGGACAGGGAGGACGGGGGGCTGTTTTTT. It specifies CASRDREDGGLFF.

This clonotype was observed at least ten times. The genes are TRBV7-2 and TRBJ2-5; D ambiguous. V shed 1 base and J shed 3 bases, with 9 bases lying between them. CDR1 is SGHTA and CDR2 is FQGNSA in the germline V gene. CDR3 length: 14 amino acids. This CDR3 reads CASSLGRWEETQYF. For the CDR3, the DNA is TGTGCCAGCAGCTTAGGACGGTGGGAAGAGACCCAGTACTTC.

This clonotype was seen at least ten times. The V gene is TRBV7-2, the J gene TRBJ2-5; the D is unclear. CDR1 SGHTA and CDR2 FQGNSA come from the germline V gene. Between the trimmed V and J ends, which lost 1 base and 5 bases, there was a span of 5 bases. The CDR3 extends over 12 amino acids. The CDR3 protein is CASSLGVETQYF. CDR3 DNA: TGTGCCAGCAGCTTAGGTGTTGAGACCCAGTACTTC.

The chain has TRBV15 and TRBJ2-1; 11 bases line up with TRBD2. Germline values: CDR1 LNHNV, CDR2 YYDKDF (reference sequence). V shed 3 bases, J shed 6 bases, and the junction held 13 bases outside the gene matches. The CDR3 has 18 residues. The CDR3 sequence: CATSRKIGLAGGINEQFF. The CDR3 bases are TGTGCCACCAGCAGGAAAATAGGACTAGCGGGTGGCATCAATGAGCAGTTCTTC.

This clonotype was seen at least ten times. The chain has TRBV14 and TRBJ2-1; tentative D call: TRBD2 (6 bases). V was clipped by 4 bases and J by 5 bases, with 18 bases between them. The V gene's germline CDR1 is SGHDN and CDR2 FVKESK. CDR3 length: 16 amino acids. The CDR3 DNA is TGTGCCAGCAGCCTACCGGTGCGGGATAGCCACAATGAGCAGTTCTTC. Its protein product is CASSLPVRDSHNEQFF.

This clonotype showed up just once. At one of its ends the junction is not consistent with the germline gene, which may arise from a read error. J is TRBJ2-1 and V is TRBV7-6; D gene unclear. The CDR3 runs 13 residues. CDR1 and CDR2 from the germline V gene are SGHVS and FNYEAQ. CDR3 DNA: TGTGTCAGCAGCTTAGCAAGGAACAATGAGCAGTTCTTC. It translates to CVSSLARNNEQFF.

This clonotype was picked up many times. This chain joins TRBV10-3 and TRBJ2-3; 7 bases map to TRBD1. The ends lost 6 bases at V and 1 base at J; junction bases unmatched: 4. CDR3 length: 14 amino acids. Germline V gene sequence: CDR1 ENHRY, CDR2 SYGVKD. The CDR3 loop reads CAIRTGMGTDTQYF. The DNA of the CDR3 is TGTGCCATCAGGACAGGGATGGGCACAGATACGCAGTATTTT.

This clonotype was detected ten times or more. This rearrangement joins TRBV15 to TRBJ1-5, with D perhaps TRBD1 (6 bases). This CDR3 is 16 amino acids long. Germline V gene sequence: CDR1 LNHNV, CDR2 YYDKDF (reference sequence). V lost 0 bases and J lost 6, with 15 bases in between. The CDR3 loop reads CATSRDVGARGQPQHF. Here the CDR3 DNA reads TGTGCCACCAGCAGAGATGTGGGTGCCAGGGGTCAGCCCCAGCATTTT.

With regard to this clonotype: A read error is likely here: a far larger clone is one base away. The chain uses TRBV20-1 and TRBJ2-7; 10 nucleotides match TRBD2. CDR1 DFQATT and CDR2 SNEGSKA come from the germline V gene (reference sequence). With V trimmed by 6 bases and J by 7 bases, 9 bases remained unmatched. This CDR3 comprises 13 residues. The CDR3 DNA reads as TGCAGTGCCCCACTAGCGGGAAACAATGAGCAGTACTTC. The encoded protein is CSAPLAGNNEQYF.

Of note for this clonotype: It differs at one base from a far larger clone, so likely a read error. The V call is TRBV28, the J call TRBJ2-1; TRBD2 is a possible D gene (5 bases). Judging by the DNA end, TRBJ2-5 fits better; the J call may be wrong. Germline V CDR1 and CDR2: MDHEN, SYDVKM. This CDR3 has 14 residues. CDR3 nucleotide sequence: TGTGCCAGCAGTTTCCACGGGAACCAAGAGTCCCAGTACTTC. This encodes CASSFHGNQESQYF.

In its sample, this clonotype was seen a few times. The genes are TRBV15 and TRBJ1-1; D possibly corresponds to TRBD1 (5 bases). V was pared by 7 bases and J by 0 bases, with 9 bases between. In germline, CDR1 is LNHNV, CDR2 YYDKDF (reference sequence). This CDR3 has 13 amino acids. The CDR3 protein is CATTLTVNTEAFF. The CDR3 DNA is TGTGCCACCACCCTGACAGTGAACACTGAAGCTTTCTTT.

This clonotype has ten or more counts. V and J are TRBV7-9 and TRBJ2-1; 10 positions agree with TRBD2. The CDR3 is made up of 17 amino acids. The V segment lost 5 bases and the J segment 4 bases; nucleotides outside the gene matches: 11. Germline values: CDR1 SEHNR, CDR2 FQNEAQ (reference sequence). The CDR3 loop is CASSPPMKRGGYNEQFF. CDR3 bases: TGTGCCAGCAGCCCTCCTATGAAGCGGGGGGGGTACAATGAGCAGTTCTTC.

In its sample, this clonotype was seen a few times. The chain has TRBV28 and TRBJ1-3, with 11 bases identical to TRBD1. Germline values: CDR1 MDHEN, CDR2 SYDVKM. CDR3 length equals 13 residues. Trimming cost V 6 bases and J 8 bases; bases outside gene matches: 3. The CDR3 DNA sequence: TGTGCCAGCAGAGGACAGGGGGCAGACACCATATATTTT. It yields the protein CASRGQGADTIYF.

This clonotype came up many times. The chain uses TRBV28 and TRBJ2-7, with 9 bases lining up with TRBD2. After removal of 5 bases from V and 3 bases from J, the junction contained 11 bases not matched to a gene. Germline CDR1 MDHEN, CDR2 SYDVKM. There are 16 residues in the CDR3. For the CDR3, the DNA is TGTGCCAGCAGTACTCATCCGGGACTAGCCAACTACGAGCAGTACTTC. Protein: CASSTHPGLANYEQYF.

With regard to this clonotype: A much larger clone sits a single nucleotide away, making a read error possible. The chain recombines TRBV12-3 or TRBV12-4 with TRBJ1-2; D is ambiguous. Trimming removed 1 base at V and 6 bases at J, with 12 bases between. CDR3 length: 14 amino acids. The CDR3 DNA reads TGTGCCAGCAGTTTAGGAGGGTTGGCCAATGGCTACACCTTC. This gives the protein CASSLGGLANGYTF.

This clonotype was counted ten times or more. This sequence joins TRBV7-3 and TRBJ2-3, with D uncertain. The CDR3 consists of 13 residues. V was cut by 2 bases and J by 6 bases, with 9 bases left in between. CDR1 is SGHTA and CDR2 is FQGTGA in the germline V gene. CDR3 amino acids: CASSLGPGDTQYF. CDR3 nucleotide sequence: TGTGCCAGCAGCTTAGGGCCCGGTGATACGCAGTATTTT.

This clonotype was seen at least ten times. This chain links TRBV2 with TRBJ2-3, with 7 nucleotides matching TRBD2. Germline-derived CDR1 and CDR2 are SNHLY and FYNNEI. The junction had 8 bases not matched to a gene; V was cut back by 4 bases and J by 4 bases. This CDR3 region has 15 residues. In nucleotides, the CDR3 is TGTGCCAGCAGTGCCCGGCGGGGGTTGGCAGATACGCAGTATTTT. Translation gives CASSARRGLADTQYF. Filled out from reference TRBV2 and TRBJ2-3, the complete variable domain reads EPEVTQTPSHQVTQMGQEVILRCVPISNHLYFYWYRQILGQKVEFLVSFYNNEISEKSEIFDDQFSVERPDGSNFTLKIRSTKLEDSAMYFCASSARRGLADTQYFGPGTRLTVL.

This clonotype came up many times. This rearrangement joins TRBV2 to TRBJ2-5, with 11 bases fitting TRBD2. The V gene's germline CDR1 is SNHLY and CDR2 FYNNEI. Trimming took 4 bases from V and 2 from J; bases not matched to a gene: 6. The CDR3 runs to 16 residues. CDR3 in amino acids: CASSGWTSGQQETQYF. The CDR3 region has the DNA TGTGCCAGCAGTGGCTGGACTAGCGGGCAACAAGAGACCCAGTACTTC.

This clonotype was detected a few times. CDR3 in DNA: TGTGCCAGCAACCCACTCAGGGGGGGGGCCGTAGATCAGCCCCAGCATTTT. It translates to CASNPLRGGAVDQPQHF. The chain has TRBV6-1 and TRBJ1-5, with 7 positions matching TRBD1. Per germline, CDR1 MNHNS and CDR2 SASEGT. Germline trimming cut 7 bases from V and 5 bases from J; bases unmatched to any gene: 17. The CDR3 has 17 residues.

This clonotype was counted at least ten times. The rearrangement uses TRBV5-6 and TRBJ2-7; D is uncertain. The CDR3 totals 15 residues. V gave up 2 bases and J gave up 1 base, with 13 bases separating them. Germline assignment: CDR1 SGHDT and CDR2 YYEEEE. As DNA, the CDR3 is TGTGCCAGCAGCTTATCCGGGTCCAATTCCTACGAGCAGTACTTC. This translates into CASSLSGSNSYEQYF.

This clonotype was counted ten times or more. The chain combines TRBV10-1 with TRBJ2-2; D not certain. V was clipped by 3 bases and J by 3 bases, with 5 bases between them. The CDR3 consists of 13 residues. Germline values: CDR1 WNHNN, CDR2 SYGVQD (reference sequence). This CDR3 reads CASSDMDTGELFF. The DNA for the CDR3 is TGCGCCAGCAGTGATATGGACACCGGGGAGCTGTTTTTT.

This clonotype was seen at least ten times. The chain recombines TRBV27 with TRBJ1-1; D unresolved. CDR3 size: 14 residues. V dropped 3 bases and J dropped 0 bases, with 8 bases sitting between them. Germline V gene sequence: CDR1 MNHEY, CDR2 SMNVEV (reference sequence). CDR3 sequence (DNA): TGTGCCAGCAGTTTTTCCAATTTGAACACTGAAGCTTTCTTT. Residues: CASSFSNLNTEAFF.

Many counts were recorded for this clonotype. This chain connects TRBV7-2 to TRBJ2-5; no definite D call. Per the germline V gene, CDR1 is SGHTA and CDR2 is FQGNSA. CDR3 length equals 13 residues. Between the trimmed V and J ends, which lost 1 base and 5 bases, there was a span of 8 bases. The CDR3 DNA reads TGTGCCAGCAGCTTAGGGGGAAGTGAGACCCAGTACTTC. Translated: CASSLGGSETQYF. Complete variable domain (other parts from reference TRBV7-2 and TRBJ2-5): GAGVSQSPSNKVTEKGKDVELRCDPISGHTALYWYRQSLGQGLEFLIYFQGNSAPDKSGLPSDRFSAERTGGSVSTLTIQRTQQEDSAVYLCASSLGGSETQYFGPGTRLLVL.

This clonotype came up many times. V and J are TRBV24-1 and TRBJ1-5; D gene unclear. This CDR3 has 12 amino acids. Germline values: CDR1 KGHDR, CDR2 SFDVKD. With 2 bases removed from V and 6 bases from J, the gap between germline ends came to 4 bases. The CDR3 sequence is CATSDSGQPQHF. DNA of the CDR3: TGTGCCACCAGTGATTCCGGTCAGCCCCAGCATTTT.

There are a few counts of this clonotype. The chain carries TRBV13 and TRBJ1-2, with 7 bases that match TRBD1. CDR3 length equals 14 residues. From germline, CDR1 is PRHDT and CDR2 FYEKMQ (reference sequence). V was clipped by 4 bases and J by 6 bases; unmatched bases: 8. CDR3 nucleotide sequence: TGTGCCAGCAGCTCCAATGAGGGGGCTCATGGCTACACCTTC. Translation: CASSSNEGAHGYTF.

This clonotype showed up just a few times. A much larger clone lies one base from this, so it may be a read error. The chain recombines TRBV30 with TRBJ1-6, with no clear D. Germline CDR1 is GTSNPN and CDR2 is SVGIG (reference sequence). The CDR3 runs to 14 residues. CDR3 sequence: CAWSLGSNHSPPHF. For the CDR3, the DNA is TGTGCCTGGAGTTTGGGCAGCAATCATTCACCCCCCCACTTT.